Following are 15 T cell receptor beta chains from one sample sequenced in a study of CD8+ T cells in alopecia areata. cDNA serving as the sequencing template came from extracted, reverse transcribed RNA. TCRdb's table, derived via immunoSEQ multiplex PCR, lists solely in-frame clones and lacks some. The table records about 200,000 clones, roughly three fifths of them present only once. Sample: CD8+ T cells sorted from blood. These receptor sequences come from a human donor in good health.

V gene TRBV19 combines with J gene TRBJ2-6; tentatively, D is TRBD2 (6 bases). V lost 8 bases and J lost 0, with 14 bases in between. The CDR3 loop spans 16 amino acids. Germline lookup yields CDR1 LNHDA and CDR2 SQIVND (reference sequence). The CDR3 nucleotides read TGTGCCAGTGCCGGGAGTTGGACCTCTGGGGCCAACGTCCTGACTTTC. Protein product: CASAGSWTSGANVLTF.

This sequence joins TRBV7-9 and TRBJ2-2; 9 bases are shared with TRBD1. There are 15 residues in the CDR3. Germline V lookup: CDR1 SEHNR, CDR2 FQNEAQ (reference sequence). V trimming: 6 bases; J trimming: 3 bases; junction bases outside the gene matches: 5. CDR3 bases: TGTGCCAGCAGTTCTAGACAGGGGGACACCGGGGAGCTGTTTTTT. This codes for CASSSRQGDTGELFF.

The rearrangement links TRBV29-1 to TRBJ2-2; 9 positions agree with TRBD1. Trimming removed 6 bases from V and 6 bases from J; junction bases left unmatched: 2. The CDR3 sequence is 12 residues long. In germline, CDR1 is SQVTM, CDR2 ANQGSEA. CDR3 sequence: CSVQGAAGELFF. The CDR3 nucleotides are TGCAGCGTACAGGGGGCGGCCGGGGAGCTGTTTTTT.

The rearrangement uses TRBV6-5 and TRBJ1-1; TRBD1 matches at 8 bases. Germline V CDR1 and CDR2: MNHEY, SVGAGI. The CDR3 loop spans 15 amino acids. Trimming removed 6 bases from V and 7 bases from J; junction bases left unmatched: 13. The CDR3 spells CASSWTGLSEDEAFF. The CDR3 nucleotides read TGTGCCAGCAGCTGGACAGGGTTAAGTGAAGATGAAGCTTTCTTT.

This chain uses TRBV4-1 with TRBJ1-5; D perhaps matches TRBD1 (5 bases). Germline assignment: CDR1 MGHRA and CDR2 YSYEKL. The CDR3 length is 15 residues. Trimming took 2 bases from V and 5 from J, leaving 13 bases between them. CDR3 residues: CASSQKDGGDQPQHF. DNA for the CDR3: TGCGCCAGCAGCCAAAAGGATGGGGGGGATCAGCCCCAGCATTTT.

The CDR3 region is CSVPILGQTYGYTF. The CDR3 coding sequence is TGCAGCGTTCCCATTCTGGGACAAACCTATGGCTACACCTTC. J is TRBJ1-2 and V is TRBV29-1; a weak D match, TRBD1 (6 bases). The CDR3 spans 14 residues. V was clipped by 5 bases and J by 4 bases, with 17 bases between them. CDR1 SQVTM and CDR2 ANQGSEA come from the germline V gene.

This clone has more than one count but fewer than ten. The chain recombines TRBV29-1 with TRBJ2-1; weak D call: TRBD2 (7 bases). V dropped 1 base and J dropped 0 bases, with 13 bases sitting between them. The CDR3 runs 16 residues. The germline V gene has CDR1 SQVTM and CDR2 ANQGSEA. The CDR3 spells CSVEAGGPSSYNEQFF. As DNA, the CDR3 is TGCAGCGTTGAAGCGGGGGGCCCGAGCTCCTACAATGAGCAGTTCTTC.

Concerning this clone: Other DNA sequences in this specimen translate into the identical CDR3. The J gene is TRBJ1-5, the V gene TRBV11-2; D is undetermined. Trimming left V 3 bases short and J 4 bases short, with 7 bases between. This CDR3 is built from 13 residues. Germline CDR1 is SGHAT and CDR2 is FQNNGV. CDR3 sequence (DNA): TGTGCCAGCAGCTTGGGGTCAAATCAGCCCCAGCATTTT. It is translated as CASSLGSNQPQHF.

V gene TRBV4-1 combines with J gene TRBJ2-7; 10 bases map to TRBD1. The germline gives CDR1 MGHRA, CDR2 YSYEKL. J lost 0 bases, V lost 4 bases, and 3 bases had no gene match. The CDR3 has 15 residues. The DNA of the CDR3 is TGCGCCAGCAGCCGGGACAGGGGACCCTCCTACGAGCAGTACTTC. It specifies CASSRDRGPSYEQYF.

CDR3 DNA sequence: TGTGCCAGTAGTCCCCCTTACAGGGGGAGCTTGGATGAGCAGTTCTTC. The encoded protein is CASSPPYRGSLDEQFF. The V and J genes are TRBV19 and TRBJ2-1; 8 positions match TRBD1. The CDR3 contains 16 residues. Germline values: CDR1 LNHDA, CDR2 SQIVND (reference sequence). V trimming: 5 bases; J trimming: 8 bases; junction bases outside the gene matches: 14.

The CDR3 DNA follows: TGTGCCAGCAGCGAAGGGGGCAGTAACAATCAGCCCCAGCATTTT. Translated: CASSEGGSNNQPQHF. This chain connects TRBV9 to TRBJ1-5; 7 positions match TRBD1. Germline V gives CDR1 SGDLS, CDR2 YYNGEE. J gave up 3 bases and V 3 bases, and 6 bases lay outside the gene matches. The length of the CDR3 is 15 residues.

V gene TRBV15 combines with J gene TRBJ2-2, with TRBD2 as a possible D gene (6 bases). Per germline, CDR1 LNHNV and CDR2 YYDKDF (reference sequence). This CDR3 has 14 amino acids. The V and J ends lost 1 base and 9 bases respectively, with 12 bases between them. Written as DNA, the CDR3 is TGTGCCACCAGCAGAGTTGGCGGGGACCGGGAGCTGTTTTTT. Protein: CATSRVGGDRELFF. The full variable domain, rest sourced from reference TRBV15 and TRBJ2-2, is DAMVIQNPRYQVTQFGKPVTLSCSQTLNHNVMYWYQQKSSQAPKLLFHYYDKDFNNEADTPDNFQSRRPNTSFCFLDIRSPGLGDTAMYLCATSRVGGDRELFFGEGSRLTVL.

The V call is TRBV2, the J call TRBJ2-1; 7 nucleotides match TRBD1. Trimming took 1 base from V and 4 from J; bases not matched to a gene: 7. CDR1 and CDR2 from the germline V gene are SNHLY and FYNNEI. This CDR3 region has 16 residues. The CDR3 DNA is TGTGCCAGCAGTGAAGTAGAGGGGGCAACTTACAATGAGCAGTTCTTC. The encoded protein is CASSEVEGATYNEQFF.

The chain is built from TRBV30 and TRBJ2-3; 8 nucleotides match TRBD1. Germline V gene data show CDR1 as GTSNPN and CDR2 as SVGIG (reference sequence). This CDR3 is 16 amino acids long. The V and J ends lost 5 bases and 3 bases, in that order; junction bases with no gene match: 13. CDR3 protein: CAWGPLDRESTDTQYF. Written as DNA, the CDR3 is TGTGCCTGGGGCCCCCTGGACAGGGAGAGTACAGATACGCAGTATTTT. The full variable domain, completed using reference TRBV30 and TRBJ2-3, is SQTIHQWPATLVQPVGSPLSLECTVEGTSNPNLYWYRQAAGRGLQLLFYSVGIGQISSEVPQNLSASRPQDRQFILSSKKLLLSDSGFYLCAWGPLDRESTDTQYFGPGTRLTVL.

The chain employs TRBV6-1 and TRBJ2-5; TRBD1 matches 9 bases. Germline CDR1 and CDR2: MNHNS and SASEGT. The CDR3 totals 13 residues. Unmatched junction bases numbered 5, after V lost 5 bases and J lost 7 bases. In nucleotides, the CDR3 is TGTGCCAGCAGTTGGGGACAGGGAGGGACCCAGTACTTC. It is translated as CASSWGQGGTQYF.